The 11 T cell receptor beta chains below all came from one sample that was sequenced in a study of graft-versus-host responses after intestinal transplantation. Here immunoSEQ multiplex PCR was the method, and the copy in TCRdb shows in-frame clones only, minus some. The repertoire has some 120,000 clones, around nine tenths of them found once; the top ten carry under 0.2%. Their recognized antigens are unknown. The source material was unstimulated CD4+ T cells sorted from spleen or lymph node cells, sampled before intestinal transplant. The source is a human donor who received an intestinal transplant.

The CDR3 here is CAWSSDRPNTGELFF. DNA for the CDR3: TGTGCCTGGAGCTCTGACAGACCGAACACCGGGGAGCTGTTTTTT. This rearrangement joins TRBV30 to TRBJ2-2; D is perhaps TRBD1 (5 bases). Germline V gives CDR1 GTSNPN, CDR2 SVGIG (reference sequence). The CDR3 length is 15 residues. The ends were cut back, 3 bases at V and 0 bases at J, with 11 bases in the middle.

The table lists this clone with a count of one. The V and J genes are TRBV7-6 and TRBJ1-5; no definite D call. Germline V gene sequence: CDR1 SGHVS, CDR2 FNYEAQ. V lost 5 bases and J lost 3, with 8 bases in between. The CDR3 is 13 amino acids. Written as DNA, the CDR3 is TGTGCCAGCAGCGCGCGGATCAATCAGCCCCAGCATTTT. As protein: CASSARINQPQHF.

The genes are TRBV30 and TRBJ1-2; 9 bases map to TRBD1. The V gene's germline CDR1 is GTSNPN and CDR2 SVGIG (reference sequence). The CDR3 extends over 15 amino acids. V shed 4 bases and J 7 bases; nucleotides not matched to a gene: 13. The CDR3 is CAWKKVHTGGTGYTF. CDR3 coding DNA: TGTGCCTGGAAGAAGGTTCATACAGGGGGCACTGGCTACACCTTC.

V gene TRBV10-3 combines with J gene TRBJ2-5; D remains unclear. V lost 0 bases and J lost 4, with 12 bases in between. Germline loops: CDR1 ENHRY, CDR2 SYGVKD. The CDR3 contains 15 residues. The CDR3 bases are TGTGCCATCAGTGAGTCCGGAGAGGTCGCAGAGACCCAGTACTTC. This translates into CAISESGEVAETQYF.

This rearrangement joins TRBV5-1 to TRBJ1-1; D possibly corresponds to TRBD1 (6 bases). CDR3 length: 15 residues. Germline loops: CDR1 SGHRS, CDR2 YFSETQ. The V and J ends lost 3 bases and 1 base respectively, with 13 bases between them. CDR3 protein: CASSWGLTGNTEAFF. CDR3 DNA: TGCGCCAGCAGCTGGGGGCTGACAGGGAACACTGAAGCTTTCTTT.

This chain uses TRBV28 with TRBJ1-1; the match to TRBD1 covers 8 bases. This CDR3 has 17 residues. Germline V gene sequence: CDR1 MDHEN, CDR2 SYDVKM. V shed 9 bases, J shed 1 base, and the junction held 16 bases outside the gene matches. CDR3 in DNA: TGTGCCAGTCCCCCGAGGCCCGAGGACAGGGAGAACACTGAAGCTTTCTTT. It yields the protein CASPPRPEDRENTEAFF.

This clone was seen a handful of times. This rearrangement joins TRBV5-1 to TRBJ2-2, with TRBD1 matching 12 bases. This CDR3 is 18 amino acids long. CDR1 is SGHRS and CDR2 is YFSETQ in the germline V gene. V gave up 1 base and J gave up 4 bases; unmatched junction bases: 8. The CDR3 protein is CASSLKGDRGPGTGELFF. DNA for the CDR3: TGCGCCAGCAGCTTGAAGGGGGACAGGGGGCCGGGCACCGGGGAGCTGTTTTTT.

The rearrangement joins TRBV6-6 to TRBJ2-1, with 9 bases identical to TRBD2. This CDR3 is built from 15 residues. CDR1 and CDR2 from the germline V gene are MNHNY and SVGAGI (reference sequence). V gave up 4 bases and J gave up 1 base; unmatched junction bases: 2. The CDR3 here is CASSLAGASYNEQFF. CDR3 nucleotide sequence: TGTGCCAGCAGTTTAGCGGGAGCTTCCTACAATGAGCAGTTCTTC.

V gene TRBV12-5 combines with J gene TRBJ2-7, with D possibly matching TRBD2 (5 bases). The CDR3 consists of 15 residues. Trimming stripped 7 bases from V and 0 bases from J, with 16 bases between. Per germline, CDR1 LGHNT and CDR2 FRNRAP. CDR3 loop: CASARNRGNSYEQYF. The CDR3 coding sequence is TGTGCTAGTGCCCGGAATCGGGGTAACTCCTACGAGCAGTACTTC.

This chain uses TRBV18 with TRBJ1-1; 7 bases are a match to TRBD1. The length of the CDR3 is 15 residues. V lost 3 bases, J lost 5 bases, and 9 bases stayed unmatched. Germline V gives CDR1 KGHSH, CDR2 LQKENI. The CDR3 nucleotides are TGTGCCAGCTCACCTCAACAGGGGATGGAGACTGAAGCTTTCTTT. Translated, it gives CASSPQQGMETEAFF.

This chain joins TRBV7-9 and TRBJ1-4, with 7 bases fitting TRBD1. The germline gives CDR1 SEHNR, CDR2 FQNEAQ (reference sequence). V lost 8 bases, J lost 4 bases, and 10 bases stayed unmatched. The CDR3 has 15 amino acids. DNA for the CDR3: TGTGCCAGCGCCCCGGGACAGTGGAATAATGAAAAACTGTTTTTT. Translating it yields CASAPGQWNNEKLFF.